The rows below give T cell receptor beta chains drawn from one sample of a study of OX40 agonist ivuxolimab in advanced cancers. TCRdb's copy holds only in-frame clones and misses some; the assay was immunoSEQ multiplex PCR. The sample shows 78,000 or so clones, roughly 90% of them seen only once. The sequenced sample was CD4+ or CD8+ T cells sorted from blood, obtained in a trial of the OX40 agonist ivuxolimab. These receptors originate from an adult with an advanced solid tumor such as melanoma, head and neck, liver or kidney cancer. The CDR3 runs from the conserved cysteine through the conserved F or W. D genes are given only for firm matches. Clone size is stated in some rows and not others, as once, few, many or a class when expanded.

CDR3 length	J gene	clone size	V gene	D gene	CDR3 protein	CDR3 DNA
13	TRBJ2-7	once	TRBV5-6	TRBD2	CASTLGGRAEQYF	TGTGCCAGCACCCTGGGAGGGCGGGCGGAGCAGTACTTC
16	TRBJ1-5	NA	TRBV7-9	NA	CASSLDEVGPNQPQHF	TGTGCCAGCAGCTTAGACGAGGTAGGCCCCAATCAGCCCCAGCATTTT
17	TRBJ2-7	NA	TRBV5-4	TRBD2	CASSPSSGGSTSYEQYF	TGTGCCAGCAGCCCCAGTTCGGGGGGATCTACCTCCTACGAGCAGTACTTC
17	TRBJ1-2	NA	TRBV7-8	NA	CASSFVEGPGQAYGYTF	TGTGCCAGCAGCTTCGTTGAGGGCCCAGGTCAGGCCTATGGCTACACCTTC
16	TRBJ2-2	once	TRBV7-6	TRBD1	CASSLGQGANTGELFF	TGTGCCAGCAGCTTAGGACAGGGGGCAAACACCGGGGAGCTGTTTTTT
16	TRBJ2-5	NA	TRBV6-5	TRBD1	CASSSSRDRPQETQYF	TGTGCCAGCAGTTCATCAAGGGACAGACCCCAAGAGACCCAGTACTTC
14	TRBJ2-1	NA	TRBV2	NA	CASSSHPGYNEQFF	TGTGCCAGCAGTTCCCACCCGGGGTACAATGAGCAGTTCTTC
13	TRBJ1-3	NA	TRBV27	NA	CASSWQGGDTIYF	TGTGCCAGCAGTTGGCAGGGAGGGGACACCATATATTTT
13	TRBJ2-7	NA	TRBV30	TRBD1	CAWRPTGSGEQYF	TGTGCCTGGAGGCCGACAGGGTCCGGCGAGCAGTACTTC
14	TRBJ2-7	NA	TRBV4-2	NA	CASSQERPLREQYF	TGTGCCAGCAGCCAAGAAAGGCCGTTGAGGGAGCAGTACTTC
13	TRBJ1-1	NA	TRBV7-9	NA	CASSFRGGTEAFF	TGTGCCAGCAGCTTCCGCGGGGGTACTGAAGCTTTCTTT
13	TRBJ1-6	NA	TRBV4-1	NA	CASSPPLNSPLHF	TGCGCCAGCAGCCCCCCTCTCAATTCACCCCTCCACTTT
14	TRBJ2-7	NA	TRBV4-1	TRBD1	CASSNEGQSGEQYF	TGCGCCAGCAGTAACGAGGGACAGTCGGGCGAGCAGTACTTC
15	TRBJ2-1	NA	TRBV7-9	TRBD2	CASSPERGAYNEQFF	TGTGCCAGCAGCCCAGAGCGGGGGGCGTACAATGAGCAGTTCTTC
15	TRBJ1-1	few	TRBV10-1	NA	CASSPPGRLNTEAFF	TGCGCCAGCAGCCCCCCCGGACGGTTGAACACTGAAGCTTTCTTT
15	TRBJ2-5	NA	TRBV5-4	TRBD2	CASSITSGGQETQYF	TGTGCCAGCAGCATTACTAGCGGGGGCCAAGAGACCCAGTACTTC
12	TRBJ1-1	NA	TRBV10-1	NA	CASSEPGLEAFF	TGCGCCAGCAGTGAGCCGGGTTTGGAAGCTTTCTTT
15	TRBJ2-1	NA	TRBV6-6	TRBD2	CASTPWSSGANEQFF	TGTGCCAGCACACCCTGGTCTAGCGGCGCCAATGAGCAGTTCTTC
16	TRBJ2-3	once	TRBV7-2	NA	CASSAPQAGAADTQYF	TGTGCCAGCAGCGCCCCCCAGGCAGGGGCAGCAGATACGCAGTATTTT
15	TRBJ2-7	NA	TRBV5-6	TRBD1	CASSGGQGISYEQYF	TGTGCCAGCAGTGGGGGACAGGGGATTTCCTACGAGCAGTACTTC
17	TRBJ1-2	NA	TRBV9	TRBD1	CASSVDRGGGANYGYTF	TGTGCCAGCAGCGTGGACAGGGGCGGTGGAGCTAACTATGGCTACACCTTC
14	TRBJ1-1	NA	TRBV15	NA	CATGDQGYNTEAFF	TGTGCCACAGGCGATCAGGGGTACAACACTGAAGCTTTCTTT
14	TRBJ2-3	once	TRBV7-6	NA	CASSYPAGSDTQYF	TGTGCCAGCAGCTATCCCGCGGGGTCAGATACGCAGTATTTT
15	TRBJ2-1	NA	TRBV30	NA	CAWSVGTPTYNEQFF	TGTGCCTGGAGTGTAGGGACCCCTACCTACAATGAGCAGTTCTTC
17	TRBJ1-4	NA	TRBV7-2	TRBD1	CASSLEGTGTTNEKLFF	TGTGCCAGCAGCTTAGAGGGGACAGGGACAACTAATGAAAAACTGTTTTTT
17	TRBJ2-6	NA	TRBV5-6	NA	CASSLYGSWSGANVLTF	TGTGCCAGCAGCTTATATGGGTCGTGGTCTGGGGCCAACGTCCTGACTTTC
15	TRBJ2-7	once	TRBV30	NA	CAWSAGTGVGYEQYF	TGTGCCTGGAGTGCAGGGACCGGTGTGGGCTACGAGCAGTACTTC
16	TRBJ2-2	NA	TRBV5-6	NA	CASSSPDMLNTGELFF	TGTGCCAGCAGCTCCCCGGACATGCTGAACACCGGGGAGCTGTTTTTT
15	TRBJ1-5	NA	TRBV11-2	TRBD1	CASSLDWTGGQPQHF	TGTGCCAGCAGCTTAGACTGGACAGGGGGTCAGCCCCAGCATTTT
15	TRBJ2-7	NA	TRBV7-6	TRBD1	CASSLAGQVGVEQYF	TGTGCCAGCAGCTTAGCTGGACAGGTCGGCGTGGAGCAGTACTTC
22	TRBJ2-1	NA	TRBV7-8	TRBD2	CASSLGLAGGNSGLSSYNEQFF	TGTGCCAGCAGCTTGGGGCTAGCGGGGGGGAATTCCGGCCTCAGCTCCTACAATGAGCAGTTCTTC
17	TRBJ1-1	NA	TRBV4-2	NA	CASSQVAPGDRGTEAFF	TGTGCCAGCAGCCAAGTCGCCCCAGGGGATAGGGGCACTGAAGCTTTCTTT
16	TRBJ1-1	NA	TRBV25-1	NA	CASSDLAGGEYTEAFF	TGTGCCAGCAGTGATCTGGCAGGCGGAGAGTACACTGAAGCTTTCTTT
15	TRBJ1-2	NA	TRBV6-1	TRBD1	CASSETGGGNYGYTF	TGTGCCAGCAGTGAGACAGGGGGCGGTAACTATGGCTACACCTTC
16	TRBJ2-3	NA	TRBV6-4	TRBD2	CASSEEGTSGADTQYF	TGTGCCAGCAGTGAGGAGGGGACTAGCGGGGCGGATACGCAGTATTTT
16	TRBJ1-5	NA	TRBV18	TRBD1	CASSPQGAVSNQPQHF	TGTGCCAGCTCACCACAGGGGGCGGTGAGCAATCAGCCCCAGCATTTT
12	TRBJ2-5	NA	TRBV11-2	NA	CASSPPPGTQYF	TGTGCCAGCAGCCCACCCCCTGGGACCCAGTACTTC
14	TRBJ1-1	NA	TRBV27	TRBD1	CASSFQTGYGEAFF	TGTGCCAGCAGTTTTCAGACAGGGTACGGTGAAGCTTTCTTT
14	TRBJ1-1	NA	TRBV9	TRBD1	CASSGGQPNTEAFF	TGTGCCAGCAGCGGGGGACAGCCGAACACTGAAGCTTTCTTT
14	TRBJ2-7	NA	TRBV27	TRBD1	CASSSWTGENEQYF	TGTGCCAGCAGTTCATGGACAGGGGAAAACGAGCAGTACTTC
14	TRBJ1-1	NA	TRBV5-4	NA	CASSLARQNTEAFF	TGTGCCAGCAGCTTGGCAAGACAGAACACTGAAGCTTTCTTT
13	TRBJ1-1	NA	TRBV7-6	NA	CASSPGGGPEAFF	TGTGCCAGCAGTCCAGGCGGGGGCCCCGAAGCTTTCTTT